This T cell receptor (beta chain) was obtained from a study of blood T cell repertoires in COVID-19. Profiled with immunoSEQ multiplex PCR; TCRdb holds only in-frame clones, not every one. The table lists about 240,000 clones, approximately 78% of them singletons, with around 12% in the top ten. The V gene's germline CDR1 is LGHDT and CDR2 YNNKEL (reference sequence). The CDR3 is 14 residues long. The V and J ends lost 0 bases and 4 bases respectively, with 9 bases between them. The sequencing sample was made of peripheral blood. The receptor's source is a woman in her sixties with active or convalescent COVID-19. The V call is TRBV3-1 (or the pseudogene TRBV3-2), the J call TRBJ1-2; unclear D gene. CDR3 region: CASSQDTAGYGYTF. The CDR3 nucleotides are TGTGCCAGCAGCCAAGATACGGCGGGCTATGGCTACACCTTC.